These T cell receptor beta chains were read from a single sample in a study of OX40 agonist ivuxolimab in advanced cancers. TCRdb's copy holds only in-frame clones and misses some; the assay was immunoSEQ multiplex PCR. The sample lists roughly 49,000 clones; more than 75% were seen once. This material consisted of CD4+ or CD8+ T cells sorted from blood, taken in a trial of the OX40 agonist ivuxolimab. The receptors derive from an adult with an advanced solid tumor such as melanoma, head and neck, liver or kidney cancer. The CDR3 runs from the conserved cysteine through the conserved F or W. D genes are given only for firm matches. Clone size is shown for a subset of rows, as once, few, many or a class of expanded clone.

clone_size j_call v_call d_call cdr3_nt cdr3_aa
- TRBJ1-2 TRBV19 - TGTGCCAGTAGTTCCATCGGGGGCTTGGATGGCTACACCTTC CASSSIGGLDGYTF
- TRBJ2-2 TRBV4-3 TRBD2 TGCGCCAGCAGCCATCGGACTAGTGCGACTCTAATGGGAACCGGGGAGCTGTTTTTT CASSHRTSATLMGTGELFF
once TRBJ2-2 TRBV5-6 - TGTGCCAGCAGCTTGGGGCAGGGGTCGAACACCGGGGAGCTGTTTTTT CASSLGQGSNTGELFF
- TRBJ2-1 TRBV19 TRBD2 TGTGCCAGTAGTATAGTATCTAGCGGGGGGGCGAATGAGCAGTTCTTC CASSIVSSGGANEQFF
- TRBJ1-1 TRBV7-8 - TGTGCCAGCAGCCCCTCAGGGATGGTGAACACTGAAGCTTTCTTT CASSPSGMVNTEAFF
- TRBJ2-1 TRBV7-9 TRBD2 TGTGCCAGCAGCCCACGCGGGGGGGTATACAATGAGCAGTTCTTC CASSPRGGVYNEQFF
once TRBJ1-2 TRBV7-8 TRBD1 TGTGCCAGCAGCTTAGGTCAGGGGGACTATGGCTACACCTTC CASSLGQGDYGYTF
- TRBJ1-5 TRBV7-9 - TGTGCCAGCAGCTTAGTAGGGAGCAATCAGCCCCAGCATTTT CASSLVGSNQPQHF
- TRBJ2-7 TRBV19 - TGTGCCAGTAGTATAATGGGGTTGATGGGGTACGAGCAGTACTTC CASSIMGLMGYEQYF
- TRBJ1-2 TRBV2 - TGTGCCAGCAGTGAATCACGGGATTTGAGGGGTGGCTACACCTTC CASSESRDLRGGYTF
- TRBJ2-2 TRBV6-5 - TGTGCCAGCAGCCCGAGCGGGCGAACCGGGGAGCTGTTTTTT CASSPSGRTGELFF
- TRBJ1-3 TRBV9 - TGTGCCAGCAGCGCCGGAGGGGGGGACACCATATATTTT CASSAGGGDTIYF
- TRBJ1-1 TRBV19 - TGTGCCAGTAGCGAGACCGGGACAACGGGAATGAACACTGAAGCTTTCTTT CASSETGTTGMNTEAFF
- TRBJ1-5 TRBV27 TRBD1 TGTGCCAGCAGTTTATTAAGGACAGGGGGAAATCAGCCCCAGCATTTT CASSLLRTGGNQPQHF
- TRBJ1-5 TRBV28 - TGTGCCAGCAGGAAGTGGGGGGATAGCAATCAGCCCCAGCATTTT CASRKWGDSNQPQHF
once TRBJ2-7 TRBV19 - TGTGCCAGTAGTATCCAGGGCGCCTACGAGCAGTACTTC CASSIQGAYEQYF
- TRBJ2-2 TRBV6-5 - TGTGCCAGCAGTTACTTGCCCGGGAGCAGCATCGGGGAGCTGTTTTTT CASSYLPGSSIGELFF
- TRBJ1-2 TRBV27 TRBD1 TGTGCCAGCAGTTTATCCGGGACAGGGGATGGCTACACCTTC CASSLSGTGDGYTF
- TRBJ2-7 TRBV7-2 TRBD1 TGTGCCAGCAGCTTAGAGCATCGAACTTTGGACAGGGGGCCCTACGAGCAGTACTTC CASSLEHRTLDRGPYEQYF
once TRBJ1-1 TRBV6-6 - TGTGCCAGCAGTTACGAGGGGGGAGTCACTGAAGCTTTCTTT CASSYEGGVTEAFF
once TRBJ1-2 TRBV4-2 - TGTGCCAGCAGCCAAGAGGTCGGGGATTATGGCTACACCTTC CASSQEVGDYGYTF
- TRBJ2-3 TRBV25-1 - TGTGCCAGCAGTGAATTTGGGTTCAAAGGTGGCACAGATACGCAGTATTTT CASSEFGFKGGTDTQYF
- TRBJ2-2 TRBV15 - TGTGCCACCAGCAGAGATCGCGGCAGGCAACTTACCGGGGAGCTGTTTTTT CATSRDRGRQLTGELFF
- TRBJ2-7 TRBV4-1 - TGCGCCAGCAGCGTAACTCGACTAGGGGGCTCCTACGAGCAGTACTTC CASSVTRLGGSYEQYF
- TRBJ1-5 TRBV4-3 - TGCGCCAGCAGCCAAGATGAGACCTCCGATCAGCCCCAGCATTTT CASSQDETSDQPQHF
- TRBJ1-4 TRBV25-1 - TGTGCCAGCAGTGAATCCGACTATGCAACTAATGAAAAACTGTTTTTT CASSESDYATNEKLFF
- TRBJ1-2 TRBV4-3 TRBD1 TGCGCCAGCAGCCATCTAGACAGGGGGCTCTATGGCTACACCTTC CASSHLDRGLYGYTF
- TRBJ1-4 TRBV6-5 - TGTGCCAGCAGTTACGGTGACCGGGGATTATATGAAAAACTGTTTTTT CASSYGDRGLYEKLFF
- TRBJ1-1 TRBV30 - TGTGCCTGTGCACAGGATTACACTGAAGCTTTCTTT CACAQDYTEAFF
- TRBJ1-2 TRBV6-1 - TGTGCCAGCAGTGAATGGGTCAGGGCGACATATGGCTACACCTTC CASSEWVRATYGYTF
- TRBJ2-1 TRBV4-3 TRBD2 TGCGCCAGCAGCCAAGATCCGGACTTCAGTGGCGGGAGCTCCTACAATGAGCAGTTCTTC CASSQDPDFSGGSSYNEQFF
- TRBJ2-2 TRBV4-3 - TGCGCCAGCAGCCAAGAGAGTCAGAACACCGGGGAGCTGTTTTTT CASSQESQNTGELFF
once TRBJ2-2 TRBV5-6 TRBD1 TGTGCCAGCAGCTTAGGACAGGACCTAGAGGTCATGGGCACCGGGGAGCTGTTTTTT CASSLGQDLEVMGTGELFF
once TRBJ2-5 TRBV2 - TGTGCCAGCAGTGAATACCTCAAAGAGACCCAGTACTTC CASSEYLKETQYF
- TRBJ2-3 TRBV7-8 TRBD2 TGTGCCAGCAGCTCCGCTAGCGGGAGGGCCGTGGATACGCAGTATTTT CASSSASGRAVDTQYF
- TRBJ1-2 TRBV4-3 - TGCGCCAGCAGCCAAGATTCCCCACCCAAAAAACTCTATGGCTACACCTTC CASSQDSPPKKLYGYTF
- TRBJ1-5 TRBV9 - TGTGCCAGCAGCGGGGGCGGGAAGCCCCAGCATTTT CASSGGGKPQHF
- TRBJ1-2 TRBV29-1 TRBD1 TGCAGCATTCAGACAGGGGGCTCCTATGGCTACACCTTC CSIQTGGSYGYTF
- TRBJ2-5 TRBV7-9 - TGTGCCAGCAGCTTAGCCCCCGCAGGTCTCCAAGAGACCCAGTACTTC CASSLAPAGLQETQYF
- TRBJ1-2 TRBV7-2 TRBD1 TGTGCCAGCAGCCAAACGGGACAGACGTCCTATGGCTACACCTTC CASSQTGQTSYGYTF
few TRBJ2-7 TRBV27 TRBD2 TGTGCCAGCAGAGCTATGGGACTAGCCTACGAGCAGTACTTC CASRAMGLAYEQYF
- TRBJ1-2 TRBV29-1 TRBD1 TGCAGCGTCCCGACAGGGGGAGGCTATGGCTACACCTTC CSVPTGGGYGYTF
- TRBJ1-1 TRBV21-1 - TGTGCCAGCAGCAAATCGATTTCCGGGACAGATAACACTGAAGCTTTCTTT CASSKSISGTDNTEAFF
- TRBJ1-4 TRBV9 - TGTGCCAGCAGCACAACAGCGGATGCAACTAATGAAAAACTGTTTTTT CASSTTADATNEKLFF
- TRBJ2-1 TRBV27 - TGTGCCAGCAGTTCGGGCTATGAGCAGTTCTTC CASSSGYEQFF
- TRBJ1-2 TRBV11-2 - TGTGCCAGCAGCTTAGGGCATAACTATGGCTACACCTTC CASSLGHNYGYTF
- TRBJ1-2 TRBV14 - TGTGCCAGCAGCCTCCCGACAGCAAACTATGGCTACACCTTC CASSLPTANYGYTF